This TCR beta chain came from a study of early T cells in non-severe SARS-CoV-2 infection. Across the study: Sequenced material consisted of bulk RNA (from unsorted whole blood), and chains were unpaired.

General study results and limits: VDJdb matching skewed toward anti-spike CD8 responses, missing private and CD4 specificities.

The TCR library protocol attached unique molecular identifiers to the individual cDNA molecules. TCRdb reprocessed the 5' RACE reads with MiXCR, giving one entry per CDR3 protein. Of approximately 46,000 distinct CDR3 sequences listed, approximately 22% are singletons. V lost 1 base to trimming and J lost 1 base, with 9 bases between them. Per germline, CDR1 LGHNA and CDR2 YSLEER. The CDR3 contains 15 residues. To note about this clonotype: No antigen is known for it.

Sequencing was performed on whole blood, taken at baseline. The chain carries TRBV4-3 and TRBJ2-3; tentative D call: TRBD2 (6 bases). The sequence was collected from an adult who was a healthcare worker with PCR-confirmed SARS-CoV-2 infection or an uninfected control (not recorded which). The CDR3 here is CASSQGRVGTDTQYF. CDR3 nucleotide sequence: TGCGCCAGCAGCCAAGGGAGGGTAGGCACAGATACGCAGTATTTT.